Detailed here is one TCR beta chain. Cohort allocation depended upon clinical history that participants reported. Either two negative PCRs, clearance, or symptom resolution qualified Cohort 3 donors as recovered. This sample was taken from a study of blood T cell repertoires in COVID-19. Study overall: There were acute and convalescent COVID-19 samples, and they came from the United States, Italy and Spain.

In the study's own analysis: Counts of nucleated cells, estimated from reference gene primer amplification, were obtained. Profiled with immunoSEQ multiplex PCR; TCRdb holds only in-frame clones, not every one. That table supplies the V and J calls and clone size; D and trimming were determined from the DNA. The data hold around 500,000 clones, with 75% to 90% observed a single time. The sample taken for sequencing was PBMCs or T cells enriched from blood (not recorded which). This TCR was recovered from a woman in her fifties or sixties who had recovered from COVID-19.

The chain's CDR3 is CASSPGTSGVYEQFF. CDR3 DNA: TGTGCCAGCAGCCCCGGGACTAGCGGGGTCTATGAGCAGTTCTTC. The V gene is TRBV6-2 or TRBV6-3, the J gene TRBJ2-1; 13 bases line up with TRBD2. The CDR3 sequence is 15 residues long. Germline lookup yields CDR1 MNHEY and CDR2 SVGEGT. V was clipped by 6 bases and J by 8 bases; unmatched bases: 7.